Below, one TCR beta chain is given with its context. The target antigen is unknown. Produced via immunoSEQ multiplex PCR; TCRdb's table is partial and in-frame only. The sample holds around 83,000 clones, 60% to 70% seen once. The data originate from a study of shared clonotypes between healthy human individuals. Study at large: The study used three CD4 naive, three CD4 memory, two CD8 naive and one CD8 memory plate per donor. Study-level findings and limits: A small donor pool kept down the genetic and exposure-history diversity that was represented.

The V and J ends lost 0 bases and 5 bases, in that order; junction bases with no gene match: 6. The germline V gene encodes CDR1 SGHRS and CDR2 YFSETQ. The CDR3 covers 15 residues. All participating donors were Caucasian adults from Nashville, Tennessee. Sequenced material: memory CD8+ T cells sorted from blood. Subset meaning: CD45RO+ cells pooled with CCR7-negative TemRA cells. The chain combines TRBV5-1 with TRBJ2-7, with 9 bases lining up with TRBD2. The source of this sequence is a man aged 30 to 45 in good health. The CDR3 sequence is CASSLGGSGSHEQYF. CDR3 sequence (DNA): TGCGCCAGCAGCTTGGGAGGTAGCGGGAGTCACGAGCAGTACTTC.